These 17 T cell receptor beta chains were sequenced from one sample in a study of read filtering for tumor transcriptome and immune sequencing (TCRdb year 2020). The listed sequencing device is Illumina HiSeq 4000. The Immunoverse kit was used to build TCR libraries from around 420 ng RNA, with molecular barcoded adaptors covering alpha/delta and beta/gamma chains. TCRdb trimmed public reads at Q25 via fastp, called clones via MiXCR and kept in-frame beta chains. All rows with the same CDR3 protein become a single entry with the most common DNA and genes. The sample profile shows 100,000 to 150,000 distinct CDR3 sequences; roughly 13% of them were found once. The ten biggest clones cover approximately 11% of the sample. Material: a population of CD138-negative cells sorted from bone marrow. The cell subset or site label corresponds to: bone marrow mononuclear cells depleted of CD138+ plasma/myeloma cells by negative magnetic selection. These receptors came from a donor at least 40 years old with multiple myeloma.

This clonotype was seen more than once but under ten times. The genes are TRBV6-6 and TRBJ2-5; 10 nucleotides align to TRBD2. This CDR3 is 16 amino acids long. Germline lookup yields CDR1 MNHNY and CDR2 SVGAGI (reference sequence). Unmatched junction bases numbered 10, after V lost 5 bases and J lost 4 bases. This CDR3 reads CASSPTGTSDRETQYF. CDR3 in DNA: TGTGCCAGCAGTCCAACCGGGACTAGCGACCGAGAGACCCAGTACTTC.

This clonotype showed up many times. V is TRBV6-2 or TRBV6-3 and J is TRBJ2-6; D is unresolved. The CDR3 length is 16 residues. CDR1 and CDR2 from the germline V gene are MNHEY and SVGEGT. V lost 5 bases, J lost 0 bases, and 11 bases lay in between. CDR3 bases: TGTGCCAGCAGTCCCGACATTCACTCTGGGGCCAACGTCCTGACTTTC. Translation: CASSPDIHSGANVLTF.

This clonotype appeared many times. The CDR3: CASSFGQGDSYEQYF. As DNA, the CDR3 is TGCGCCAGCAGCTTTGGACAGGGGGACTCCTACGAGCAGTACTTC. The J gene is TRBJ2-7, the V gene TRBV4-1; 10 bases are a match to TRBD1. The J segment lost 0 bases and the V segment lost 5 bases, leaving 4 bases of the junction unmatched. Germline assignment: CDR1 MGHRA and CDR2 YSYEKL. The CDR3 is 15 residues long.

In this sample, this clonotype turned up many times. CDR3 nucleotide sequence: TGTGCCAGCCAGGGACAGTTGAACACTGAAGCTTTCTTT. Protein product: CASQGQLNTEAFF. The chain carries TRBV12-3 or TRBV12-4 and TRBJ1-1, with 7 nucleotides matching TRBD1. The CDR3 covers 13 residues. Unmatched junction bases numbered 3, after V lost 8 bases and J lost 0 bases.

This clonotype was detected ten times or more. The V gene is TRBV7-2, the J gene TRBJ1-1; possibly TRBD1 for D (6 bases). Trimming pared 3 bases from V and 1 base from J, leaving 6 bases between. This CDR3 has 13 amino acids. Germline V lookup: CDR1 SGHTA, CDR2 FQGNSA. CDR3 region: CASSLGANTEAFF. The DNA of the CDR3 is TGTGCCAGCAGCTTGGGGGCGAACACTGAAGCTTTCTTT.

The rearrangement links TRBV28 to TRBJ2-5; D might be TRBD1 (6 bases). This CDR3 has 14 amino acids. Trimming took 6 bases from V and 6 from J, leaving 17 bases between them. The V gene's germline CDR1 is MDHEN and CDR2 SYDVKM. The CDR3 protein is CASSTIRGHKTQYF. The CDR3 DNA follows: TGTGCCAGCAGCACTATCAGGGGCCACAAGACCCAGTACTTC.

In its sample, this clonotype was seen many times. The chain joins TRBV9 to TRBJ1-5; tentative D call: TRBD1 (5 bases). The V and J ends lost 0 bases and 5 bases respectively, with 6 bases between them. Per the germline V gene, CDR1 is SGDLS and CDR2 is YYNGEE. CDR3 length equals 13 residues. CDR3: CASSVEGDQPQHF. In DNA form, the CDR3 reads TGTGCCAGCAGCGTAGAAGGGGATCAGCCCCAGCATTTT.

By share, this clonotype counts as medium-sized (0.01 to 0.1%). The rearrangement joins TRBV5-5 to TRBJ2-1; D is possibly TRBD2 (7 bases). Trimming cost V 1 base and J 2 bases, with 10 bases left between them. CDR1 is SGHKS, CDR2 YYEKEE, per germline (reference sequence). There are 15 residues in the CDR3. CDR3 DNA: TGTGCCAGCAGCTTGACGGGGGGCACCTACAATGAGCAGTTCTTC. Protein: CASSLTGGTYNEQFF.

The rearrangement uses TRBV7-9 and TRBJ2-7, with D perhaps matching TRBD1 (6 bases). The CDR3 is 14 residues long. Germline-derived CDR1 and CDR2 are SEHNR and FQNEAQ (reference sequence). The V gene lost 5 bases and the J gene lost 0 bases, with 11 bases spanning the gap. The CDR3 loop is CASSRGQSSYEQYF. The CDR3 coding sequence is TGTGCCAGCAGCCGGGGACAAAGCTCCTACGAGCAGTACTTC. Full variable domain (outside the CDR3, taken from reference TRBV7-9 and TRBJ2-7): DTGVSQNPRHKITKRGQNVTFRCDPISEHNRLYWYRQTLGQGPEFLTYFQNEAQLEKSRLLSDRFSAERPKGSFSTLEIQRTEQGDSAMYLCASSRGQSSYEQYFGPGTRLTVT.

This clonotype occurred many times. The chain has TRBV5-5 and TRBJ2-5; 9 bases line up with TRBD2. Germline V CDR1 and CDR2: SGHKS, YYEKEE (reference sequence). The CDR3 is 16 amino acids. J gave up 5 bases and V 4 bases, and 12 bases lay outside the gene matches. The CDR3 DNA reads TGTGCCAGCAGCCCTAACCCAGCGGGAGGTGGGGAGACCCAGTACTTC. Protein: CASSPNPAGGGETQYF.

This clonotype was seen ten or more times. V gene TRBV20-1 combines with J gene TRBJ2-1, with 9 bases identical to TRBD2. The junction had 8 bases not matched to a gene; V was cut back by 0 bases and J by 2 bases. The CDR3 consists of 17 residues. CDR1 DFQATT and CDR2 SNEGSKA come from the germline V gene (reference sequence). CDR3 coding DNA: TGCAGTGCTAGAGATGGTAGGCGGGGGGGACCCTACAATGAGCAGTTCTTC. It translates to CSARDGRRGGPYNEQFF.

For this clonotype: This clone may be a read error of a much larger clone one base away. The chain carries TRBV9 and TRBJ2-3; perhaps TRBD2 as D (5 bases). This CDR3 has 13 amino acids. The germline gives CDR1 SGDLS, CDR2 YYNGEE. Trimming removed 3 bases at V and 2 bases at J, with 7 bases between. In DNA form, the CDR3 reads TGTGCCAGCAGCGAGACTAACACAGATACGCAGTATTTT. It codes for CASSETNTDTQYF.

This clonotype was seen repeatedly, ten times or more. The chain combines TRBV28 with TRBJ2-5; TRBD1 might be the D (6 bases). V was shortened by 5 bases and J by 3 bases, with 16 bases between the two germline ends. The CDR3 loop spans 15 amino acids. The germline gives CDR1 MDHEN, CDR2 SYDVKM. For the CDR3, the DNA is TGTGCCAGCAGTGAAACGGGGACAACTAAAGAGACCCAGTACTTC. Translated, it gives CASSETGTTKETQYF.

This clonotype was detected ten times or more. The chain links TRBV20-1 to TRBJ1-5; 9 positions match TRBD1. The CDR3 has 18 amino acids. The germline V gene encodes CDR1 DFQATT and CDR2 SNEGSKA (reference sequence). After removal of 5 bases from V and 6 bases from J, the junction contained 20 bases not matched to a gene. The CDR3 protein is CSAPSHGQGPPRAQPQHF. Written as DNA, the CDR3 is TGCAGTGCTCCCTCACACGGACAGGGGCCACCCAGGGCTCAGCCCCAGCATTTT.

With respect to this clonotype: A read error may be the cause here, since a much bigger clone is one base away. The genes are TRBV28 and TRBJ1-5, with D perhaps matching TRBD1 (6 bases). Germline CDR1 is MDHEN and CDR2 is SYDVKM. This CDR3 contains 15 residues. The CDR3 here is CASSLPDRRNQPRHF. The CDR3 nucleotides are TGTGCCAGCAGTTTACCAGACAGGCGGAATCAGCCCCGGCATTTT.

Turning to this clonotype: This may arise from a read error, as a much more abundant clone is one base away. The chain recombines TRBV7-8 with TRBJ2-2; no clear D. Trimming took 1 base from V and 3 from J, leaving 9 bases between them. This CDR3 is 15 amino acids long. CDR1 is SGHVS, CDR2 FQNEAQ, per germline. The CDR3 here is CASSLDTEDTGELFF. CDR3 in DNA: TGTGCCAGCAGCTTAGACACAGAGGACACCGGGGAGCTGTTTTTT.

In regard to this clonotype: One base away lies a much larger clone, so this may be a sequencing read error. The rearrangement joins TRBV12-3 or TRBV12-4 to TRBJ1-6; D might be TRBD1 (5 bases). Trimming shortened V by 8 bases and J by 7 bases, and 12 bases separated the two germline ends. The length of the CDR3 is 13 residues. In DNA form, the CDR3 reads TGTGCCAGCGACCAGGGAGGGAATTCACCCCTCCACTTT. Its translation: CASDQGGNSPLHF.